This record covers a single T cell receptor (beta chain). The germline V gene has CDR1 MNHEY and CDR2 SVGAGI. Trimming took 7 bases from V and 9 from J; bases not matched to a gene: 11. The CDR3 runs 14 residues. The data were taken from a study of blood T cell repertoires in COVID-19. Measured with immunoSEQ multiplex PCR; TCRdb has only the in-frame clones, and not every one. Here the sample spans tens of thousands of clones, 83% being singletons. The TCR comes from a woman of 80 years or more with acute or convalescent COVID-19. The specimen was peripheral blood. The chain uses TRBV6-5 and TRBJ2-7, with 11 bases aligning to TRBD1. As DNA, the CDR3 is TGTGCCAGCAAATCTGGACAGGGGGCGGACGGGCAGTACTTC. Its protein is CASKSGQGADGQYF.